This TCR beta chain stems from a study of identical twins. Study observations and caveats: The models gave estimates that fell short of the out-of-frame TCR alpha sharing seen in monozygotic twins. Memory repertoires showed no such pattern, whereas abundant cord blood beta clonotypes carried fewer insertions.

To note about this clonotype: Its cognate antigen is unknown.

The ends were cut back, 4 bases at V and 3 bases at J, with 15 bases in the middle. The length of the CDR3 is 15 residues. Germline V lookup: CDR1 KGHDR, CDR2 SFDVKD. TCRdb used MiXCR to reprocess the 5' RACE reads, holding one entry per CDR3 protein. The profile shows about 530,000 distinct CDR3 sequences, 20% to 25% of them singletons. In addition, the sample was reused for a study of yellow fever vaccine responses in identical twins. That study adds: Twins reportedly had a vaccine T cell response that seemed partly convergent, partly personalized.

Source material: CD4+ T cells sorted from blood. The clonotype comes from a woman under 30 in good health. This sequence joins TRBV24-1 and TRBJ2-7; tentative D call: TRBD2 (6 bases). CDR3 in amino acids: CATSDGTSSYYEQYF. CDR3 nucleotides: TGTGCCACCAGTGACGGAACTAGCAGTTACTACGAGCAGTACTTC.